Each of the 18 T cell receptor beta chains below was sequenced from the same sample in a study of blood T cell repertoires in COVID-19. This table comes from immunoSEQ multiplex PCR, and its TCRdb copy is limited to in-frame clones, with some not included. The sample includes roughly 200,000 clones, around 80% of them seen just once. The sample was peripheral blood. These receptors all stem from a woman of 80 years or more with active or convalescent COVID-19.

A few counts support this clone. The CDR3 region has the DNA TGTGCCAGCCGGACAGGAGTGGTGGCTAATCAGCCCCAGCATTTT. This gives the protein CASRTGVVANQPQHF. The chain carries TRBV7-8 and TRBJ1-5, with 7 nucleotides matching TRBD1. The CDR3 is 15 residues long. Germline CDR1 SGHVS, CDR2 FQNEAQ. With V trimmed by 8 bases and J by 4 bases, 11 bases remained unmatched.

The chain links TRBV9 to TRBJ1-3; D is unresolved. Trimming pared 0 bases from V and 3 bases from J, leaving 16 bases between. CDR3 length: 17 residues. Germline loops: CDR1 SGDLS, CDR2 YYNGEE. This chain's CDR3 is CASSVAPSSALGNTIYF. The CDR3, as DNA: TGTGCCAGCAGCGTAGCCCCCAGCAGCGCGCTTGGAAACACCATATATTTT. The variable domain in full, completed from reference TRBV9 and TRBJ1-3, reads DSGVTQTPKHLITATGQRVTLRCSPRSGDLSVYWYQQSLDQGLQFLIQYYNGEERAKGNILERFSAQQFPDLHSELNLSSLELGDSALYFCASSVAPSSALGNTIYFGEGSWLTVV.

J is TRBJ2-7 and V is TRBV9; 9 nucleotides align to TRBD1. The CDR3 covers 15 residues. The V and J ends lost 4 bases and 4 bases, in that order; junction bases with no gene match: 9. Germline lookup yields CDR1 SGDLS and CDR2 YYNGEE. In DNA, the CDR3 is TGTGCCAGCAGCCCTAACAGGGGGCAATGGTACGAGCAGTACTTC. It is translated as CASSPNRGQWYEQYF. Full variable domain (rest looked up from reference TRBV9 and TRBJ2-7): DSGVTQTPKHLITATGQRVTLRCSPRSGDLSVYWYQQSLDQGLQFLIQYYNGEERAKGNILERFSAQQFPDLHSELNLSSLELGDSALYFCASSPNRGQWYEQYFGPGTRLTVT.

The chain carries TRBV28 and TRBJ1-2; D may be TRBD1 (5 bases). CDR3 length: 13 residues. V lost 7 bases and J lost 3, with 12 bases in between. CDR1 is MDHEN and CDR2 is SYDVKM in the germline V gene. The CDR3 DNA follows: TGTGCCAGCAAAGAGCGGGGGGACTATGGCTACACCTTC. Protein product: CASKERGDYGYTF.

The rearrangement links TRBV24-1 to TRBJ2-5; D is perhaps TRBD1 (6 bases). The CDR3 runs 15 residues. The germline V and J ends were trimmed by 2 bases and 3 bases, with 12 bases remaining between them. The germline CDR1 and CDR2 sequences are KGHDR and SFDVKD. The chain's CDR3 is CATSDWDKQKETQYF. CDR3 coding DNA: TGTGCCACCAGTGATTGGGACAAACAAAAAGAGACCCAGTACTTC.

Only a few counts were recorded for this clone. The V and J genes are TRBV15 and TRBJ1-1, with 8 bases that match TRBD1. J gave up 9 bases and V 1 base, and 4 bases lay outside the gene matches. This CDR3 is 13 amino acids long. Germline CDR1 and CDR2: LNHNV and YYDKDF (reference sequence). The CDR3 sequence is CATSRVQGAQAFF. In DNA, the CDR3 is TGTGCCACCAGCAGAGTTCAGGGGGCTCAAGCTTTCTTT.

V is TRBV9 and J is TRBJ1-2; 8 bases agree with TRBD1. Germline CDR1 reads SGDLS; CDR2 reads YYNGEE. The ends lost 4 bases at V and 3 bases at J; junction bases unmatched: 5. The CDR3 totals 14 residues. Written as DNA, the CDR3 is TGTGCCAGCAGCCCCGCGGGACAGGACTATGGCTACACCTTC. Its translation: CASSPAGQDYGYTF.

The chain couples TRBV5-1 to TRBJ2-7; TRBD2 is a possible D gene (6 bases). CDR3 size: 15 residues. The V gene's germline CDR1 is SGHRS and CDR2 YFSETQ. V was trimmed by 2 bases and J by 0 bases, leaving 12 bases between them. The chain's CDR3 is CASSLTSIPSYEQYF. CDR3 bases: TGCGCCAGCAGCTTAACTAGCATCCCCTCCTACGAGCAGTACTTC.

J is TRBJ1-1 and V is TRBV19; no firm D call. The CDR3 contains 12 residues. V dropped 5 bases and J dropped 5 bases, with 9 bases sitting between them. Germline V lookup: CDR1 LNHDA, CDR2 SQIVND (reference sequence). In DNA, the CDR3 is TGTGCCAGTAGTCTTACTTTTACTGAAGCTTTCTTT. Translating it yields CASSLTFTEAFF.

This chain connects TRBV19 to TRBJ2-1, with 9 bases identical to TRBD2. CDR1 is LNHDA and CDR2 is SQIVND in the germline V gene (reference sequence). Trimming at V came to 3 bases and at J to 2 bases, leaving 5 bases not matched to a gene. This CDR3 is built from 16 residues. DNA for the CDR3: TGTGCCAGTAGTATGAGGTCTAGCGGGGCCTACAATGAGCAGTTCTTC. Its protein is CASSMRSSGAYNEQFF. The full variable domain, completed using reference TRBV19 and TRBJ2-1, is DGGITQSPKYLFRKEGQNVTLSCEQNLNHDAMYWYRQDPGQGLRLIYYSQIVNDFQKGDIAEGYSVSREKKESFPLTVTSAQKNPTAFYLCASSMRSSGAYNEQFFGPGTRLTVL.

The chain joins TRBV24-1 to TRBJ2-6, with 8 positions matching TRBD1. Trimming removed 11 bases from V and 2 bases from J; junction bases left unmatched: 4. The CDR3 is made up of 14 amino acids. Germline CDR1 and CDR2: KGHDR and SFDVKD. CDR3 nucleotide sequence: TGTGCCAACTTACAGGGGGCTGGGGCCAACGTCCTGACTTTC. This translates into CANLQGAGANVLTF.

For this clone: Other nucleotide sequences from this sample produce the same CDR3. J is TRBJ2-5 and V is TRBV2, with TRBD2 matching 7 bases. From germline, CDR1 is SNHLY and CDR2 FYNNEI. The CDR3 is 18 amino acids. Trimming removed 7 bases from V and 8 bases from J; junction bases left unmatched: 25. The CDR3, as DNA: TGTGCCAGCATGGGGAGCGGGACGGCTTTCGGGGGTCGGGAAACCCAGTACTTC. Protein sequence: CASMGSGTAFGGRETQYF.

V is TRBV28 and J is TRBJ2-7, with 12 bases lining up with TRBD2. Germline CDR1 and CDR2: MDHEN and SYDVKM. The CDR3 is made up of 15 amino acids. Trimming took 6 bases from V and 4 from J; bases not matched to a gene: 7. CDR3 sequence reads: CASRPRLAGVYEQYF. CDR3 bases: TGTGCCAGCAGACCTAGACTAGCGGGGGTATACGAGCAGTACTTC. Full variable domain (remainder filled in from reference TRBV28 and TRBJ2-7): DVKVTQSSRYLVKRTGEKVFLECVQDMDHENMFWYRQDPGLGLRLIYFSYDVKMKEKGDIPEGYSVSREKKERFSLILESASTNQTSMYLCASRPRLAGVYEQYFGPGTRLTVT.

The chain joins TRBV28 to TRBJ1-6; D perhaps matches TRBD1 (5 bases). The germline CDR1 and CDR2 sequences are MDHEN and SYDVKM. V was trimmed by 6 bases and J by 9 bases, leaving 24 bases between them. The CDR3 has 17 residues. The CDR3 loop is CASRTQGGTGQSSPLHF. The CDR3 nucleotides are TGTGCCAGCAGGACCCAAGGCGGGACTGGCCAAAGTTCACCCCTCCACTTT.

This clone was recorded a few times. The genes are TRBV30 and TRBJ1-2; the match to TRBD1 covers 8 bases. The CDR3 runs 11 residues. Per germline, CDR1 GTSNPN and CDR2 SVGIG (reference sequence). V was clipped by 8 bases and J by 4 bases; unmatched bases: 3. CDR3 sequence: CAGDRGYGYTF. CDR3 DNA: TGTGCCGGAGACAGGGGCTATGGCTACACCTTC.

V is TRBV5-1 and J is TRBJ2-1; the match to TRBD1 covers 9 bases. CDR1 and CDR2 (germline): SGHRS, YFSETQ. This CDR3 is built from 13 residues. V lost 8 bases and J lost 9; bases outside the gene matches: 9. The CDR3: CASRTQGAGEQFF. CDR3 bases: TGCGCCAGTCGAACACAGGGGGCGGGTGAGCAGTTCTTC.

As DNA, the CDR3 is TGCAGCGTTGGGGGCGCGTCAACCGGGGAGCTGTTTTTT. This gives the protein CSVGGASTGELFF. The chain recombines TRBV29-1 with TRBJ2-2; D perhaps matches TRBD1 (5 bases). The CDR3 has 13 residues. V lost 4 bases, J lost 5 bases, and 11 bases lay in between. From germline, CDR1 is SQVTM and CDR2 ANQGSEA.

The J gene is TRBJ1-5, the V gene TRBV5-1, with TRBD1 matching over 9 bases. The CDR3 has 16 amino acids. Germline V lookup: CDR1 SGHRS, CDR2 YFSETQ. V lost 4 bases and J lost 2; bases outside the gene matches: 7. DNA of the CDR3: TGCGCCAGCAGCGCCACAGGGGGCGCAGGCAATCAGCCCCAGCATTTT. This encodes CASSATGGAGNQPQHF.